This T cell receptor beta chain is from a study of Ad26.COV2.S vaccination and SARS-CoV-2 variants. Trimming at V came to 4 bases and at J to 2 bases, leaving 5 bases not matched to a gene. Per germline, CDR1 MNHEY and CDR2 SVGAGI. The length of the CDR3 is 15 residues. The sample's treatment: roughly 19 received Ad26.COV2.S at low or high dose, single or two shots; roughly five received placebo; per-sample allocation not given. On day 63 after the first injection, vaccine and placebo recipients gave samples. The method was immunoSEQ multiplex PCR; TCRdb's version includes in-frame clones alone and lacks a portion of them. The repertoire has 300,000 to 400,000 clones, more than 70% of them found once; the top ten carry 1.9%.

Material: peripheral blood, obtained in a trial of Ad26.COV2.S vaccine versus placebo. The source of this sequence is a person between 18 and 59 years old who received the Ad26.COV2.S COVID-19 vaccine or a placebo. The chain has TRBV6-5 and TRBJ1-5, with 7 bases fitting TRBD1. The DNA of the CDR3 is TGTGCCAGCAGTTTAGACAGGGCCCGCAATCAGCCCCAGCATTTT. It codes for CASSLDRARNQPQHF.